This T cell receptor beta chain was identified during a study of cytomegalovirus exposure and HLA in healthy donors. PCR involved 60 Vbeta and 13 Jbeta primers. Sequencing used immunoSEQ multiplex PCR; TCRdb keeps in-frame clones, though not all of them. Among 100,000 to 150,000 clones listed, about 11% were seen once. In this sample, this clone turned up a few times. The CDR3 runs to 13 residues. Per the germline V gene, CDR1 is SGHRS and CDR2 is YFSETQ. Trimming shortened V by 0 bases and J by 6 bases, and 9 bases separated the two germline ends. This clonotype was sampled from a woman aged 18-29 years in good health and CMV-seropositive. Sequenced: PBMCs. V usage is TRBV5-1 and J usage is TRBJ1-1; D gene ambiguous. In DNA form, the CDR3 reads TGCGCCAGCAGCTTGGAGGGAGTGGCTGAAGCTTTCTTT. The encoded protein is CASSLEGVAEAFF.